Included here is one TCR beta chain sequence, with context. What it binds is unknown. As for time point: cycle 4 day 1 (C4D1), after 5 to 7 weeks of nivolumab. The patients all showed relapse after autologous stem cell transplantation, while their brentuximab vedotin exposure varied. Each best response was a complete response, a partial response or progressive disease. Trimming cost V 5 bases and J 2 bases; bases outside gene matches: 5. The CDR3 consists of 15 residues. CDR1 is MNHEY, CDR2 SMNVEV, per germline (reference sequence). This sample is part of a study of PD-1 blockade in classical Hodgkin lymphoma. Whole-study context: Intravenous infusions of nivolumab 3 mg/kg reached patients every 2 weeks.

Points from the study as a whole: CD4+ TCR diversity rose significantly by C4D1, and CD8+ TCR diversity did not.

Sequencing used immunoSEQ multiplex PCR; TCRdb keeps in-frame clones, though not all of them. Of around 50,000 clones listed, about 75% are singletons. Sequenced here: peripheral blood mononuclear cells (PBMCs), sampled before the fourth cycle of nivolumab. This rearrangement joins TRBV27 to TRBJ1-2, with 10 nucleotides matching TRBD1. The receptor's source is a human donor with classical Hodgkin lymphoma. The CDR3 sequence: CASSPGTGDNYGYTF. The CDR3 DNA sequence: TGTGCCAGCAGTCCCGGGACAGGGGACAACTATGGCTACACCTTC.